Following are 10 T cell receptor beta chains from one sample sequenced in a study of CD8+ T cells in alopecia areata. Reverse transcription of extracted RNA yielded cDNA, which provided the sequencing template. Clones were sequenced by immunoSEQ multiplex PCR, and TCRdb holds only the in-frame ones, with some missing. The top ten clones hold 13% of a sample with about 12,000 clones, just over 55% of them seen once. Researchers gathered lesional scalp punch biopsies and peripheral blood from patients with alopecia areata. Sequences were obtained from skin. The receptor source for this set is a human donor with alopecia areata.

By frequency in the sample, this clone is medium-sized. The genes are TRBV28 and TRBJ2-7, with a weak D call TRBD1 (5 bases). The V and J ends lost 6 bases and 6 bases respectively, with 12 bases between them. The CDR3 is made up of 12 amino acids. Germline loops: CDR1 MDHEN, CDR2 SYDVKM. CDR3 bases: TGTGCCAGCAGCGAGACAGTGACCGAGCAGTACTTC. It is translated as CASSETVTEQYF.

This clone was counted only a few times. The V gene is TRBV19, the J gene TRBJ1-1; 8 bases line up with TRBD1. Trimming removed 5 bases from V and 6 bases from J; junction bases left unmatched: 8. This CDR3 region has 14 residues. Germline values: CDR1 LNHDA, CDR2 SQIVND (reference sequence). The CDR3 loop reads CASSDNRGFPEAFF. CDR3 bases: TGTGCCAGTAGTGATAACAGGGGGTTCCCTGAAGCTTTCTTT.

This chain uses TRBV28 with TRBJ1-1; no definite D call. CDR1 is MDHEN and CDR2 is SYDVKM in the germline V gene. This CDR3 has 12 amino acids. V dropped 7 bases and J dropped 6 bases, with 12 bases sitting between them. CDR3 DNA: TGTGCCAGCACTACTGAGGTGTCTGAAGCTTTCTTT. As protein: CASTTEVSEAFF.

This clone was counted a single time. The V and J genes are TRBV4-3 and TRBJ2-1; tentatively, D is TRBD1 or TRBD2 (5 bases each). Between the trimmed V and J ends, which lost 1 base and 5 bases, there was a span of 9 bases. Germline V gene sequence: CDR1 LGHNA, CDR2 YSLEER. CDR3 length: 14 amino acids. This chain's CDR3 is CASSQGGPNNEQFF. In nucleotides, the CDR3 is TGCGCCAGCAGCCAAGGGGGACCGAACAATGAGCAGTTCTTC.

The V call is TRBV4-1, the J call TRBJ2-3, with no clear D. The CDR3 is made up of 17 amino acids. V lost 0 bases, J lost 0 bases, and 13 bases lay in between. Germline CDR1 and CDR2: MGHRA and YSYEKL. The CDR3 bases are TGCGCCAGCAGCCAAGATACAACTGTACTGAGCACAGATACGCAGTATTTT. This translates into CASSQDTTVLSTDTQYF.

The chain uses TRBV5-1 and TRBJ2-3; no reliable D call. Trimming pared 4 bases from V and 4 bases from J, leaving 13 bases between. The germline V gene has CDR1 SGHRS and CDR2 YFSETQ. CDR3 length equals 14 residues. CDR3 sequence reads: CASSPVGYPDTQYF. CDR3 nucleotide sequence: TGCGCCAGCAGCCCGGTGGGCTACCCAGATACGCAGTATTTT.

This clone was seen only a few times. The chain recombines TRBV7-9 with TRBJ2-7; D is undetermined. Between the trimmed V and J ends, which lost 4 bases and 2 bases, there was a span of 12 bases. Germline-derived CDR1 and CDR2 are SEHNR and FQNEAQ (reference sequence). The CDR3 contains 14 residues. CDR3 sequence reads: CASSSGSQAYEQYF. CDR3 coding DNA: TGTGCCAGCAGCTCCGGGTCCCAAGCCTACGAGCAGTACTTC. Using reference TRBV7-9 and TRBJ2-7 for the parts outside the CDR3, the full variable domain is DTGVSQNPRHKITKRGQNVTFRCDPISEHNRLYWYRQTLGQGPEFLTYFQNEAQLEKSRLLSDRFSAERPKGSFSTLEIQRTEQGDSAMYLCASSSGSQAYEQYFGPGTRLTVT.

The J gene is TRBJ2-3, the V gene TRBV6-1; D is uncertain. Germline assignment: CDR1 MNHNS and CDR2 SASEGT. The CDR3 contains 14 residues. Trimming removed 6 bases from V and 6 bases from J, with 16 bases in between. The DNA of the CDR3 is TGTGCCAGCAGCTTCTACTCAGCAGGCGATACGCAGTATTTT. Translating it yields CASSFYSAGDTQYF.

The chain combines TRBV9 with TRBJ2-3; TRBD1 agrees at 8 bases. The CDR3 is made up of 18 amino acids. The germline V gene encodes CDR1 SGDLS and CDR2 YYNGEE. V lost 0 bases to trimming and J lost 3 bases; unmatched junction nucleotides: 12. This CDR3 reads CASSVATQTGGGTDTQYF. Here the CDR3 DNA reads TGTGCCAGCAGCGTAGCCACCCAAACAGGGGGTGGTACAGATACGCAGTATTTT.

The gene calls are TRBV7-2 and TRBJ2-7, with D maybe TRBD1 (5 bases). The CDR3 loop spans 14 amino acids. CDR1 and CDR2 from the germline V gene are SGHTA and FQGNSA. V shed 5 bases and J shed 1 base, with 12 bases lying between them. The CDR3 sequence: CASSRTGASYEQYF. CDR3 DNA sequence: TGTGCCAGCAGCAGAACAGGCGCTTCCTACGAGCAGTACTTC.